The clone carrying this T cell receptor (beta chain) occurred a few times. The sample is drawn from a study of T-cell memory formation after mild COVID-19. Study-level background: Clusters of TCRs were largely donor specific.

TCRdb recomputed calls from the 5' RACE reads with MiXCR, one row per CDR3 protein. The sample yields about 210,000 distinct CDR3 sequences, more than 25% seen once. The sequenced sample consisted of PBMCs or a T cell subset sorted from them (not recorded which). This TCR was sampled from an adult woman who had mild COVID-19 (a few samples of this study predate the infection). Cell type and time point are not known.

The CDR3 protein is CSPGADTPGANVLTF. In DNA, the CDR3 is TGCAGCCCGGGGGCAGATACTCCTGGGGCCAACGTCCTGACTTTC. The V and J genes are TRBV29-1 and TRBJ2-6; D may match TRBD1 or TRBD2 (6 bases each). The ends were cut back, 8 bases at V and 2 bases at J, with 16 bases in the middle. Germline assignment: CDR1 SQVTM and CDR2 ANQGSEA. The CDR3 extends over 15 amino acids.